The present T cell receptor (beta chain) was sequenced within a study of blood T cell repertoires in COVID-19. Study overall: Samples taken during acute and convalescent COVID-19 were collected in the United States, Italy and Spain. PBMCs, B-cell-depleted T cells, or T cells provided the cDNA or gDNA that made up the material.

Germline V gene lookup returns CDR1 SNHLY and CDR2 FYNNEI. The CDR3 covers 17 residues. J gave up 1 base and V 6 bases, and 10 bases lay outside the gene matches. As processed by the authors: Estimates of nucleated cell counts were drawn from the amplification of reference gene primers. TCRdb's table, derived via immunoSEQ multiplex PCR, lists solely in-frame clones and lacks some. The DNA gave D and trimming, while V, J and clone size come from that table. The sample gives roughly 150,000 clones, more than 70% of which show up once; approximately 2% is in the top ten. V usage is TRBV2 and J usage is TRBJ2-3; TRBD1 aligns across 10 bases. The sample comprised peripheral blood. This receptor was identified in a man between 45 and 60 years old who had recovered from COVID-19. CDR3 bases: TGTGCCAGCAGCCCCAGGACAGGGGGTCGCGGCACAGATACGCAGTATTTT. The encoded protein is CASSPRTGGRGTDTQYF.